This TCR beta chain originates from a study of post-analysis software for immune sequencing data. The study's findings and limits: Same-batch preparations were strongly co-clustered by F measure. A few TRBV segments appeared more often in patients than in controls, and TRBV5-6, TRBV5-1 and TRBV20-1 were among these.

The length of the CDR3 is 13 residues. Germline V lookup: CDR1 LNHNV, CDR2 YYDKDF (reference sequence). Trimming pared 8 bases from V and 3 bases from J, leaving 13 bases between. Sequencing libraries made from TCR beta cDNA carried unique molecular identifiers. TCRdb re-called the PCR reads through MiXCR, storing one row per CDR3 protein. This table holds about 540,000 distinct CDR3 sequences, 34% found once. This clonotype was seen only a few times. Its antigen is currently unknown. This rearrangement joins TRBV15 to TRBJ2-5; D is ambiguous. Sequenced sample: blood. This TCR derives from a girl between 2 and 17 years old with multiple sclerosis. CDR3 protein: CATSKEQEETQYF. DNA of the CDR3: TGTGCCACCTCCAAGGAGCAGGAAGAGACCCAGTACTTC.